These 8 T cell receptor beta chains originate from one sample sequenced in a study of T cell clonality in common variable immunodeficiency. Sequencing used immunoSEQ multiplex PCR; TCRdb keeps in-frame clones, though not all of them. The repertoire consists of tens of thousands of clones, none detected only once. These receptors lack a known antigen. Study findings and constraints: Common variable immunodeficiency TCR beta sequences reportedly had fewer deletions and N-nucleotide insertions.

Sequenced material: peripheral blood mononuclear cells. The receptor source for this set is a human donor with common variable immunodeficiency.

This clone was counted many times. Read sequence stops 3 residues before the CDR3 end, and the germline J gene provides the missing end. The rearrangement uses TRBV5-4 and TRBJ1-2, with 9 positions matching TRBD1. With 2 bases clipped from V and 2 bases from J, the junction kept 7 bases outside the gene matches. This CDR3 is built from 16 residues. CDR1 is SGHNT, CDR2 YYREEE, per germline (reference sequence). Partial CDR3 DNA: TGTGCCAGCAGCTTTCCGGGACAGGGCTTCAACTATGGC. Translating it yields CASSFPGQGFNYG. The whole CDR3 is CASSFPGQGFNYGYTF.

As concerns this clone: The read gets to within 3 residues of the CDR3 end, and the germline J gene fills in the rest. The rearrangement uses TRBV6-1 and TRBJ2-5; the D is unclear. The germline V gene has CDR1 MNHNS and CDR2 SASEGT. With 1 base removed from V and 2 bases from J, the gap between germline ends came to 8 bases. The CDR3 contains 14 residues. The chain's CDR3 is CASSEGHFQETQYF. CDR3 bases read: TGTGCCAGCAGTGAAGGACATTTTCAAGAGACC.

This clone was seen at least ten times. Read sequence stops 3 residues before the CDR3 end, and the germline J gene provides the missing end. The chain joins TRBV6-2 or TRBV6-3 to TRBJ1-1; a possible D gene is TRBD1 (5 bases). Germline CDR1 is MNHEY and CDR2 is SVGEGT. The CDR3 extends over 15 amino acids. The V gene lost 7 bases and the J gene lost 1 base, with 16 bases spanning the gap. The DNA read from the CDR3 is TGTGCCAGCAAACTAACAGGCTCCGGGAACACTGAA. Amino acids: CASKLTGSGNTE. The entire CDR3 sequence reads CASKLTGSGNTEAFF.

For this clone: The CDR3 end falls 3 residues outside the read, so it is completed with the germline J gene. The V gene is TRBV30, the J gene TRBJ2-2, with a weak D call TRBD1 (6 bases). The CDR3 runs to 13 residues. CDR1 GTSNPN and CDR2 SVGIG come from the germline V gene (reference sequence). V lost 4 bases and J lost 1, with 7 bases in between. This CDR3 is CAWTTGNTGELFF. The covered CDR3 bases are TGTGCCTGGACGACAGGGAACACCGGGGAG.

This clone was counted at least ten times. The read halts 3 residues ahead of the CDR3 end, with the missing end drawn from the germline J gene. The chain is built from TRBV7-2 and TRBJ1-5; TRBD1 aligns across 7 bases. Germline V lookup: CDR1 SGHTA, CDR2 FQGNSA. The CDR3 consists of 14 residues. V shed 5 bases and J 2 bases; nucleotides not matched to a gene: 3. The CDR3 bases that were read are TGTGCCAGCAGCGGGCAGGGGGGCAATCAGCCC. Its protein is CASSGQGGNQP. The whole CDR3 region reads CASSGQGGNQPQHF.

Of note for this clone: The read stops 3 residues short of the end of the CDR3; the missing end is completed from the germline J gene. J is TRBJ2-7 and V is TRBV16; TRBD2 aligns across 13 bases. The CDR3 sequence is 18 residues long. V was clipped by 4 bases and J by 0 bases; unmatched bases: 9. Germline lookup yields CDR1 KGHSY and CDR2 FQNENV. The CDR3 sequence: CASSRAGLAGYLSYEQYF. The covered CDR3 bases are TGTGCCAGCAGCCGGGCGGGACTAGCGGGATACCTCTCCTACGAG.

This clone was observed a few times. The DNA ends 3 residues before the CDR3 does, and the rest of the CDR3 is filled in from the germline J gene. The chain couples TRBV7-2 to TRBJ2-1, with 12 bases identical to TRBD2. This CDR3 is built from 14 residues. Trimming cost V 3 bases and J 9 bases; bases outside gene matches: 3. Germline V gene lookup returns CDR1 SGHTA and CDR2 FQGNSA. The CDR3 spells CASSLRTSGIEQFF. The sequenced part of the CDR3 DNA is TGTGCCAGCAGCTTGAGGACTAGCGGGATTGAG. Full variable domain (rest looked up from reference TRBV7-2 and TRBJ2-1): GAGVSQSPSNKVTEKGKDVELRCDPISGHTALYWYRQSLGQGLEFLIYFQGNSAPDKSGLPSDRFSAERTGGSVSTLTIQRTQQEDSAVYLCASSLRTSGIEQFFGPGTRLTVL.

This clone was seen many times. The CDR3 extends 3 residues past the end of the read, so its final part is completed from the germline J gene. This chain uses TRBV30 with TRBJ2-7; 7 bases align to TRBD1. Germline loops: CDR1 GTSNPN, CDR2 SVGIG (reference sequence). V trimming: 1 base; J trimming: 3 bases; junction bases outside the gene matches: 9. The CDR3 spans 15 residues. CDR3 sequence: CAWSGLRDRVYEQYF. The sequenced part of the CDR3 DNA is TGTGCCTGGAGTGGTCTCAGGGACAGAGTCTACGAG.